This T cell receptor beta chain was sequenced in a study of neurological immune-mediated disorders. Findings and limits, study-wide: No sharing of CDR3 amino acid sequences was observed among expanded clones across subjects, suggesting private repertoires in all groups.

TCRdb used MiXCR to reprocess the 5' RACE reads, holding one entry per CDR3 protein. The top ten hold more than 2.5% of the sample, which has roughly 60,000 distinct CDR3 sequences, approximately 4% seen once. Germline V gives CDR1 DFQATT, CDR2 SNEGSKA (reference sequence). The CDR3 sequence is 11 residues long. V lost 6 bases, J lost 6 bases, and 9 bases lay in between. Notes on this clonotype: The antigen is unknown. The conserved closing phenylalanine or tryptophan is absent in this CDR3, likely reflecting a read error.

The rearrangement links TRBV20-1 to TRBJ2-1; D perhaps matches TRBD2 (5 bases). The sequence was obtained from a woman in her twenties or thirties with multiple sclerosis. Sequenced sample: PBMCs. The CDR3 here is CSAPRGNEQFV. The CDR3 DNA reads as TGCAGTGCCCCACGGGGCAATGAGCAGTTCGTC.